The clone carrying this T cell receptor (beta chain) was recorded at least ten times. Antigen unknown. These data originate in a study of CD8 T cells in ankylosing spondylitis. Study-level points and caveats: Matched ankylosing spondylitis synovial fluid reportedly showed significant enrichment of disease-linked clones. Both synovial fluid and blood in reactive arthritis had previously been reported to carry some motif variants.

The V segment lost 7 bases and the J segment 3 bases; nucleotides outside the gene matches: 6. The CDR3 contains 13 residues. Quantitative 5'-RACE with molecular barcodes generated TCR beta libraries. Using its own MiXCR run on the 5' RACE reads, TCRdb lists one record per CDR3 protein. The data show 130,000 or so distinct CDR3 sequences, around 7% seen once. Sequencing was performed on blood, either unsorted or a sorted T cell fraction (not recorded which). This TCR derives from a male donor with ankylosing spondylitis or in good health (not recorded which). The V and J genes are TRBV12-3 or TRBV12-4 and TRBJ2-7; TRBD1 matches 7 bases. CDR3 DNA: TGTGCCAGCATCGGACAGGACCACTACGAGCAGTACTTC. Translated: CASIGQDHYEQYF.